Below, 21 T cell receptor beta chains from the same sample are listed, as sequenced in a study of cytomegalovirus exposure and HLA in healthy donors (dated by TCRdb to 2015 to 2018). The library was built by means of the immunoSEQ multiplex PCR assay. For the multiplex PCR, a mixture combining 60 forward primers for TCR Vbeta segments and 13 reverse primers for TCR Jbeta segments was used. TCRdb holds this immuneACCESS table with in-frame rearrangements only. Some clones are missing; in checked studies, unresolved V genes explain under half, and the rest has no known cause. In all, the sample holds about 160,000 clones, and 60% to 85% of those were seen once. In total, the top ten clones hold around 3% of the sample. Sequenced material: PBMCs. These TCRs come from a woman aged 45 to 65 in good health and CMV-seropositive.

This clone was observed once. In DNA form, the CDR3 reads TGTGCCACAAGGGACAGTAACAACGAGCAGTACTTC. As protein: CATRDSNNEQYF. The chain recombines TRBV2 with TRBJ2-7; the match to TRBD1 covers 7 bases. The length of the CDR3 is 12 residues. V dropped 10 bases and J dropped 5; count of bases not matched to a gene: 8. Germline CDR1 is SNHLY and CDR2 is FYNNEI.

The chain links TRBV5-1 to TRBJ2-3; weak D call: TRBD2 (7 bases). CDR1 and CDR2 (germline): SGHRS, YFSETQ. The ends were cut back, 4 bases at V and 4 bases at J, with 13 bases in the middle. This CDR3 has 14 amino acids. The CDR3 sequence is CASSPGGGPDTQYF. Written as DNA, the CDR3 is TGCGCCAGCAGCCCGGGCGGGGGCCCAGATACGCAGTATTTT.

This clone was seen a single time. This chain connects TRBV2 to TRBJ2-3, with 12 bases fitting TRBD2. CDR1 is SNHLY and CDR2 is FYNNEI in the germline V gene. V shed 6 bases, J shed 9 bases, and the junction held 13 bases outside the gene matches. The CDR3 has 16 amino acids. In nucleotides, the CDR3 is TGTGCCAGCAGAGGGGGAGGGACTAGCGGGTTTTCGACGCAGTATTTT. This gives the protein CASRGGGTSGFSTQYF.

The chain employs TRBV27 and TRBJ1-1; a weak D match, TRBD1 (5 bases). CDR1 is MNHEY, CDR2 SMNVEV, per germline (reference sequence). The ends were cut back, 6 bases at V and 8 bases at J, with 16 bases in the middle. This CDR3 is 13 amino acids long. The CDR3: CASSIVRGSEAFF. The CDR3 DNA reads as TGTGCCAGCAGCATCGTTCGGGGGTCGGAAGCTTTCTTT.

The chain links TRBV10-3 to TRBJ2-1; weak D call: TRBD2 (6 bases). V lost 2 bases to trimming and J lost 5 bases, with 10 bases between them. Germline V lookup: CDR1 ENHRY, CDR2 SYGVKD. The CDR3 has 14 amino acids. The CDR3 region has the DNA TGTGCCATCAGTGAGAGAGGACTAAACAATGAGCAGTTCTTC. Protein sequence: CAISERGLNNEQFF.

The V call is TRBV7-8, the J call TRBJ2-7, with D tentatively TRBD1 (5 bases). The germline V and J ends were trimmed by 6 bases and 2 bases, with 17 bases remaining between them. Germline V CDR1 and CDR2: SGHVS, FQNEAQ. The CDR3 is 15 residues long. The CDR3 here is CASREGVGNTYEQYF. DNA for the CDR3: TGTGCCAGCAGGGAAGGGGTGGGGAACACCTACGAGCAGTACTTC.

The chain combines TRBV2 with TRBJ1-4, with D unclear. The CDR3 length is 15 residues. V was trimmed by 3 bases and J by 0 bases, leaving 8 bases between them. The germline CDR1 and CDR2 sequences are SNHLY and FYNNEI. CDR3 sequence reads: CASSERQATNEKLFF. The CDR3, as DNA: TGTGCCAGCAGTGAGAGACAAGCAACTAATGAAAAACTGTTTTTT.

This clone showed up just a few times. J is TRBJ2-7 and V is TRBV15; D call uncertain. V was trimmed by 4 bases and J by 2 bases, leaving 12 bases between them. CDR3 length: 14 amino acids. Per germline, CDR1 LNHNV and CDR2 YYDKDF (reference sequence). CDR3 DNA sequence: TGTGCCACCAGCATTATGACACCCCCCTACGAGCAGTACTTC. Protein sequence: CATSIMTPPYEQYF.

The chain is built from TRBV6-1 and TRBJ1-4, with 10 nucleotides matching TRBD1. After removal of 2 bases from V and 6 bases from J, the junction contained 6 bases not matched to a gene. This CDR3 has 16 residues. The germline CDR1 and CDR2 sequences are MNHNS and SASEGT. The CDR3 bases are TGTGCCAGCAGTGAAACCCTGACAGGGGGCCATGAAAAACTGTTTTTT. Amino acids: CASSETLTGGHEKLFF.

The chain couples TRBV2 to TRBJ2-7; D is perhaps TRBD1 (5 bases). CDR1 and CDR2 (germline): SNHLY, FYNNEI. The CDR3 has 13 residues. V was clipped by 7 bases and J by 1 base, with 11 bases between them. The CDR3 DNA reads as TGTGCCAGCATCCGGACAACATCCTACGAGCAGTACTTC. Protein product: CASIRTTSYEQYF.

This clone was counted a few times. The chain recombines TRBV4-1 with TRBJ1-5, with TRBD1 identical over 7 bases. Unmatched junction bases numbered 4, after V lost 4 bases and J lost 7 bases. The CDR3 spans 13 residues. The germline CDR1 and CDR2 sequences are MGHRA and YSYEKL. CDR3 loop: CASSLTGVQPQHF. The CDR3 DNA follows: TGCGCCAGCAGCCTAACAGGGGTCCAGCCCCAGCATTTT.

The chain uses TRBV14 and TRBJ2-7; possibly TRBD2 for D (6 bases). The CDR3 contains 15 residues. The germline V gene encodes CDR1 SGHDN and CDR2 FVKESK. Trimming took 6 bases from V and 0 from J, leaving 15 bases between them. CDR3 protein: CASRNSGGPSYEQYF. The CDR3 DNA is TGTGCCAGCAGAAACTCCGGGGGACCCTCCTACGAGCAGTACTTC.

This clone turned up a few times. The rearrangement joins TRBV5-1 to TRBJ2-3; D uncertain. CDR1 is SGHRS and CDR2 is YFSETQ in the germline V gene. V lost 0 bases to trimming and J lost 1 base, with 12 bases between them. CDR3 length: 16 amino acids. The CDR3 spells CASSLGAVSGTDTQYF. The CDR3 DNA reads as TGCGCCAGCAGCTTGGGGGCCGTTTCTGGCACAGATACGCAGTATTTT.

This clone was recorded once. The gene calls are TRBV9 and TRBJ1-1; a weak D match, TRBD1 (6 bases). The CDR3 has 14 residues. Germline-derived CDR1 and CDR2 are SGDLS and YYNGEE. Trimming removed 4 bases at V and 7 bases at J, with 17 bases between. The CDR3 DNA reads as TGTGCCAGCAGCTCCACGACAGGAAAGGGTGAAGCTTTCTTT. Translating it yields CASSSTTGKGEAFF. The whole variable domain, remainder taken from reference TRBV9 and TRBJ1-1, is DSGVTQTPKHLITATGQRVTLRCSPRSGDLSVYWYQQSLDQGLQFLIQYYNGEERAKGNILERFSAQQFPDLHSELNLSSLELGDSALYFCASSSTTGKGEAFFGQGTRLTVV.

This clone was seen once. The rearrangement joins TRBV9 to TRBJ2-1; D is perhaps TRBD2 (6 bases). CDR1 and CDR2 (germline): SGDLS, YYNGEE. The CDR3 length is 15 residues. V was clipped by 4 bases and J by 0 bases, with 11 bases between them. In DNA form, the CDR3 reads TGTGCCAGCAGCCCCGGGGGTTACTCCTACAATGAGCAGTTCTTC. It encodes CASSPGGYSYNEQFF.

The V gene is TRBV6-6, the J gene TRBJ2-7; D call uncertain. V lost 0 bases, J lost 5 bases, and 8 bases lay in between. This CDR3 has 13 residues. The germline V gene has CDR1 MNHNY and CDR2 SVGAGI (reference sequence). The CDR3 here is CASSYSTVDEQYF. CDR3 nucleotide sequence: TGTGCCAGCAGTTACTCTACGGTAGACGAGCAGTACTTC.

This chain uses TRBV30 with TRBJ2-5; 9 bases fit TRBD1. The assigned J gene may be wrong: the sequence end matches TRBJ2-7 better. The CDR3 covers 15 residues. Germline-derived CDR1 and CDR2 are GTSNPN and SVGIG (reference sequence). The CDR3 sequence: CAWSRRQGDKYEQYF. CDR3 nucleotide sequence: TGTGCCTGGAGTAGACGACAGGGGGATAAGTACGAGCAGTACTTC.

The chain uses TRBV19 and TRBJ2-1; a possible D gene is TRBD2 (6 bases). The CDR3 is made up of 12 amino acids. V lost 9 bases and J lost 3, with 9 bases in between. Germline lookup yields CDR1 LNHDA and CDR2 SQIVND (reference sequence). In nucleotides, the CDR3 is TGTGCCAGCCGGGACTTCTACAATGAGCAGTTCTTC. Encoded protein: CASRDFYNEQFF.

The chain employs TRBV29-1 and TRBJ1-1; TRBD1 might be the D (6 bases). CDR1 and CDR2 (germline): SQVTM, ANQGSEA. Trimming removed 5 bases from V and 5 bases from J, with 21 bases in between. The CDR3 totals 15 residues. The CDR3 DNA reads as TGCAGCGTTTCTCTCGGGACAACCCAGGGGACTGAAGCTTTCTTT. Protein sequence: CSVSLGTTQGTEAFF.

The chain joins TRBV2 to TRBJ1-1; the match to TRBD1 covers 9 bases. The J segment lost 2 bases and the V segment lost 4 bases, leaving 5 bases of the junction unmatched. CDR3 length: 15 amino acids. Looked up from germline, CDR1 is SNHLY and CDR2 is FYNNEI. CDR3 sequence (DNA): TGTGCCAGCAGTGTACAGGGGGCTTTAAACACTGAAGCTTTCTTT. Translation: CASSVQGALNTEAFF. Complete variable domain (other parts from reference TRBV2 and TRBJ1-1): EPEVTQTPSHQVTQMGQEVILRCVPISNHLYFYWYRQILGQKVEFLVSFYNNEISEKSEIFDDQFSVERPDGSNFTLKIRSTKLEDSAMYFCASSVQGALNTEAFFGQGTRLTVV.

This clone appeared a single time. This chain joins TRBV19 and TRBJ1-5; TRBD1 agrees at 8 bases. The V and J ends lost 2 bases and 0 bases, in that order; junction bases with no gene match: 6. CDR1 is LNHDA, CDR2 SQIVND, per germline (reference sequence). CDR3 length equals 17 residues. As DNA, the CDR3 is TGTGCCAGTAGTATAAGGACAGGGCCCTATAGCAATCAGCCCCAGCATTTT. Translating it yields CASSIRTGPYSNQPQHF. Combining the CDR3 with reference TRBV19 and TRBJ1-5 gives the whole variable domain DGGITQSPKYLFRKEGQNVTLSCEQNLNHDAMYWYRQDPGQGLRLIYYSQIVNDFQKGDIAEGYSVSREKKESFPLTVTSAQKNPTAFYLCASSIRTGPYSNQPQHFGDGTRLSIL.